A single sample is the source of the 22 T cell receptor beta chains below, sequenced in a study of shared clonotypes between healthy human individuals. Sequenced by immunoSEQ multiplex PCR; TCRdb stores in-frame clones only, minus some. Of around 1.5 million clones in the sample, nearly 99% were seen once. Input material: naive CD4+ T cells sorted from blood. The subset here: CD45RA+ positively selected. These receptors were collected from a man aged 30-40 years in good health.

The chain links TRBV19 to TRBJ1-5; possible D gene TRBD1, 6 bases. This CDR3 has 14 amino acids. Germline loops: CDR1 LNHDA, CDR2 SQIVND (reference sequence). V lost 5 bases and J lost 7, with 15 bases in between. CDR3 DNA: TGTGCCAGTAGTGTGAACAGGGCGACGCAGCCCCAGCATTTT. It codes for CASSVNRATQPQHF.

V usage is TRBV29-1 and J usage is TRBJ2-7; 7 positions agree with TRBD1. After removal of 4 bases from V and 0 bases from J, the junction contained 3 bases not matched to a gene. The CDR3 spans 13 residues. Germline CDR1 and CDR2: SQVTM and ANQGSEA. DNA of the CDR3: TGCAGCGTTGGACAGGGTATCTCCTACGAGCAGTACTTC. Residues: CSVGQGISYEQYF.

The chain is built from TRBV6-5 and TRBJ2-3; perhaps D is TRBD1 or TRBD2 (5 bases each). The CDR3 totals 15 residues. The V gene's germline CDR1 is MNHEY and CDR2 SVGAGI. V was cut by 2 bases and J by 3 bases, with 12 bases left in between. The CDR3 protein is CASSYLGAKTDTQYF. DNA for the CDR3: TGTGCCAGCAGTTACCTCGGGGCTAAGACAGATACGCAGTATTTT.

The J gene is TRBJ2-1, the V gene TRBV7-2; 8 bases align to TRBD1. There are 16 residues in the CDR3. J gave up 3 bases and V 2 bases, and 6 bases lay outside the gene matches. Germline CDR1 and CDR2: SGHTA and FQGNSA. CDR3 DNA: TGTGCCAGCAGCTTACAATCGGACAGGGTCTACAATGAGCAGTTCTTC. Translating it yields CASSLQSDRVYNEQFF.

V gene TRBV6-1 combines with J gene TRBJ1-5; 8 positions match TRBD1. CDR1 and CDR2 from the germline V gene are MNHNS and SASEGT. CDR3 length: 17 amino acids. The V segment lost 3 bases and the J segment 0 bases; nucleotides outside the gene matches: 7. The CDR3 nucleotides are TGTGCCAGCAGTGAGGCAGGGGGCGGATATAGCAATCAGCCCCAGCATTTT. Protein sequence: CASSEAGGGYSNQPQHF.

This clone was seen a single time. V gene TRBV7-2 combines with J gene TRBJ2-2; 10 bases fit TRBD2. Germline assignment: CDR1 SGHTA and CDR2 FQGNSA. Unmatched junction bases numbered 5, after V lost 8 bases and J lost 2 bases. CDR3 size: 15 residues. The CDR3 coding sequence is TGTGCCAGCGATACTAGCGGGATCAACACCGGGGAGCTGTTTTTT. Its translation is CASDTSGINTGELFF.

The gene calls are TRBV5-1 and TRBJ2-1; 7 nucleotides align to TRBD2. From germline, CDR1 is SGHRS and CDR2 YFSETQ. The CDR3 is 16 residues long. Trimming at V came to 0 bases and at J to 2 bases, leaving 5 bases not matched to a gene. The CDR3 sequence: CASSLAAGATYNEQFF. CDR3 nucleotides: TGCGCCAGCAGCTTGGCCGCGGGAGCTACCTACAATGAGCAGTTCTTC.

The chain couples TRBV6-5 to TRBJ1-3, with a possible D match to TRBD1 (5 bases). The CDR3 runs to 15 residues. V shed 2 bases and J shed 8 bases, with 16 bases lying between them. Germline CDR1 and CDR2: MNHEY and SVGAGI. Here the CDR3 DNA reads TGTGCCAGCAGTTACAACAGGCCATCAATCGACACCATATATTTT. Its protein is CASSYNRPSIDTIYF.

J is TRBJ2-7 and V is TRBV9; D remains unclear. V lost 1 base and J lost 6, with 14 bases in between. The length of the CDR3 is 14 residues. Germline V gene lookup returns CDR1 SGDLS and CDR2 YYNGEE. In DNA form, the CDR3 reads TGTGCCAGCAGCGTAACGGTAGTGGGAATCGAGCAGTACTTC. As protein: CASSVTVVGIEQYF.

The CDR3 region is CASSPPQGFAGSGNTIYF. CDR3 in DNA: TGTGCCAGCTCACCCCCCCAGGGGTTTGCGGGCTCTGGAAACACCATATATTTT. This chain links TRBV18 with TRBJ1-3, with D perhaps matching TRBD1 (6 bases). Trimming left V 3 bases short and J 0 bases short, with 18 bases between. The length of the CDR3 is 18 residues. CDR1 is KGHSH and CDR2 is LQKENI in the germline V gene.

The chain employs TRBV11-1 and TRBJ2-1; no reliable D call. V was pared by 5 bases and J by 4 bases, with 21 bases between. The CDR3 has 17 amino acids. Germline loops: CDR1 SGHAT, CDR2 FQDESV (reference sequence). DNA for the CDR3: TGTGCCAGCAGCCGAAAACTCGGGTTGACACGGTACAATGAGCAGTTCTTC. It is translated as CASSRKLGLTRYNEQFF.

With respect to this clone: The sample carries other DNA sequences with the same CDR3. J is TRBJ2-3 and V is TRBV19; D possibly uses TRBD1 or TRBD2 (5 bases each). Trimming left V 3 bases short and J 2 bases short, with 12 bases between. Germline CDR1 reads LNHDA; CDR2 reads SQIVND (reference sequence). The CDR3 consists of 15 residues. CDR3 sequence (DNA): TGTGCCAGTAGTATTGGCCAGGGACCCACAGATACGCAGTATTTT. This translates into CASSIGQGPTDTQYF.

V usage is TRBV19 and J usage is TRBJ2-7; 10 bases are a match to TRBD2. Germline lookup yields CDR1 LNHDA and CDR2 SQIVND (reference sequence). V dropped 5 bases and J dropped 7; count of bases not matched to a gene: 8. This CDR3 has 14 residues. CDR3 region: CASSELAGLGEQYF. As DNA, the CDR3 is TGTGCCAGTAGTGAACTAGCGGGATTGGGTGAGCAGTACTTC.

This rearrangement joins TRBV2 to TRBJ2-1; 12 nucleotides align to TRBD2. CDR3 size: 17 residues. V lost 5 bases and J lost 6; bases outside the gene matches: 11. CDR1 is SNHLY, CDR2 FYNNEI, per germline. CDR3 protein: CASSNHRTSGIGNEQFF. The CDR3, as DNA: TGTGCCAGCAGTAACCATCGGACTAGCGGGATTGGCAATGAGCAGTTCTTC.

The chain carries TRBV19 and TRBJ1-1; 8 nucleotides agree with TRBD1. Germline values: CDR1 LNHDA, CDR2 SQIVND (reference sequence). V was clipped by 5 bases and J by 4 bases; unmatched bases: 12. This CDR3 spans 16 amino acids. CDR3 DNA sequence: TGTGCCAGTAGTGTTAGCGCAGGGGGCGCGGGCACTGAAGCTTTCTTT. It specifies CASSVSAGGAGTEAFF.

The chain joins TRBV21-1 to TRBJ2-7; the DNA was not used to check the table's D call, TRBD1. TRBV21-1 is a listed pseudogene. The length of the CDR3 is 13 residues. The CDR3 region is CASSKAERQFTSF. CDR3 bases: TGTGCCAGCAGCAAAGCCGAACGACAGTTTACCTCCTTC.

The CDR3 nucleotides are TGTGCCAGCAGTGCAGGGGGCGCGGAAGCTTTCTTT. The encoded protein is CASSAGGAEAFF. The chain uses TRBV25-1 and TRBJ1-1; 8 nucleotides agree with TRBD1. Germline lookup yields CDR1 MGHDK and CDR2 SYGVNS. V shed 4 bases, J shed 8 bases, and the junction held 3 bases outside the gene matches. The CDR3 totals 12 residues.

This clone was observed a single time. The chain links TRBV7-3 to TRBJ2-1; 7 bases agree with TRBD1. V was clipped by 3 bases and J by 6 bases; unmatched bases: 8. The germline V gene has CDR1 SGHTA and CDR2 FQGTGA. This CDR3 contains 15 residues. The CDR3 DNA reads as TGTGCCAGCAGCTTTTCACAGGGGTTTGGCAATGAGCAGTTCTTC. It is translated as CASSFSQGFGNEQFF.

The genes are TRBV5-4 and TRBJ2-1, with a possible D match to TRBD1 (5 bases). Germline CDR1 SGHNT, CDR2 YYREEE (reference sequence). V was shortened by 9 bases and J by 2 bases, with 12 bases between the two germline ends. There are 13 residues in the CDR3. This CDR3 reads CATQGAAYNEQFF. In DNA, the CDR3 is TGTGCCACCCAAGGGGCAGCCTACAATGAGCAGTTCTTC.

V and J are TRBV9 and TRBJ2-5; tentatively, D is TRBD1 or TRBD2 (5 bases each). The germline V and J ends were trimmed by 1 base and 2 bases, with 9 bases remaining between them. CDR3 length equals 14 residues. CDR1 is SGDLS, CDR2 YYNGEE, per germline. CDR3 sequence: CASSVKGTQETQYF. The CDR3 DNA follows: TGTGCCAGCAGCGTAAAGGGGACGCAAGAGACCCAGTACTTC.

This rearrangement joins TRBV14 to TRBJ2-1; D unresolved. The CDR3 has 14 residues. V was trimmed by 0 bases and J by 7 bases, leaving 10 bases between them. Germline CDR1 reads SGHDN; CDR2 reads FVKESK. The CDR3 here is CASSQDESPNEQFF. The CDR3, as DNA: TGTGCCAGCAGCCAAGATGAGTCCCCAAATGAGCAGTTCTTC.

The CDR3 DNA is TGTGCCAGCAGTTTCACGGGGGCCAACGTCCTGACTTTC. This translates into CASSFTGANVLTF. V usage is TRBV28 and J usage is TRBJ2-6; D unclear. V dropped 3 bases and J dropped 4 bases, with 4 bases sitting between them. Per the germline V gene, CDR1 is MDHEN and CDR2 is SYDVKM. The CDR3 has 13 residues.